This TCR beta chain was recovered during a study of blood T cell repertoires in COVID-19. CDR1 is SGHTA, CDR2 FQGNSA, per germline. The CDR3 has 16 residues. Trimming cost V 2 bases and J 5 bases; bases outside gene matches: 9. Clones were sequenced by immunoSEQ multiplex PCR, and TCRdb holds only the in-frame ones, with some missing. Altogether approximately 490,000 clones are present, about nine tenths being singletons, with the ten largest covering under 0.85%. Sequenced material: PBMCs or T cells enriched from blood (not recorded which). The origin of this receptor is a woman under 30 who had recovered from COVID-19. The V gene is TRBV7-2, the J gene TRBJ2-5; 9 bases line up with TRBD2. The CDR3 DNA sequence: TGTGCCAGCAGCTTAAATCCAGCGGGGGGAAGGGAGACCCAGTACTTC. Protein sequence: CASSLNPAGGRETQYF.